The 15 T cell receptor beta chains in this list originate from one sample, sequenced in a study of identical twins. MiXCR, run by TCRdb on the 5' RACE reads, gives a single entry per CDR3 protein. The sample yields fewer than 900,000 distinct CDR3 sequences, roughly 20% seen once. The sample was also linked to a second study, of T cells expressing NK-cell markers.

Sample: PBMCs. These TCRs come from a woman younger than 35 in good health.

This clonotype was observed a handful of times. The chain is built from TRBV9 and TRBJ2-1, with a tentative D call TRBD2 (6 bases). V was shortened by 0 bases and J by 3 bases, with 13 bases between the two germline ends. The germline V gene has CDR1 SGDLS and CDR2 YYNGEE. The CDR3 extends over 16 amino acids. CDR3 loop: CASSVGGGTHYNEQFF. CDR3 nucleotide sequence: TGTGCCAGCAGCGTAGGGGGCGGGACCCACTACAATGAGCAGTTCTTC. Complete variable domain (other parts from reference TRBV9 and TRBJ2-1): DSGVTQTPKHLITATGQRVTLRCSPRSGDLSVYWYQQSLDQGLQFLIQYYNGEERAKGNILERFSAQQFPDLHSELNLSSLELGDSALYFCASSVGGGTHYNEQFFGPGTRLTVL.

This clonotype was recorded a few times. This rearrangement joins TRBV6-1 to TRBJ2-1; 10 positions match TRBD2. The germline V gene encodes CDR1 MNHNS and CDR2 SASEGT. CDR3 size: 15 residues. V dropped 6 bases and J dropped 9; count of bases not matched to a gene: 11. DNA of the CDR3: TGTGCCAGCAGAGGACTAGCGGCGCCCATGGGTGAGCAGTTCTTC. It codes for CASRGLAAPMGEQFF.

The chain combines TRBV5-1 with TRBJ2-2, with D possibly being TRBD1 (6 bases). Trimming removed 4 bases from V and 4 bases from J, with 14 bases in between. Germline V gene data show CDR1 as SGHRS and CDR2 as YFSETQ. The CDR3 has 15 amino acids. The CDR3 sequence is CASSHIQGTTGELFF. The CDR3 DNA sequence: TGCGCCAGCAGCCACATACAGGGCACCACCGGGGAGCTGTTTTTT.

The table lists this clonotype with a few counts. The rearrangement joins TRBV24-1 to TRBJ2-2; 9 bases fit TRBD1. J was trimmed by 7 bases and V by 4 bases; bases with no gene match: 9. This CDR3 has 16 residues. CDR1 is KGHDR and CDR2 is SFDVKD in the germline V gene. CDR3 protein: CATSEHGTGQLGELFF. CDR3 coding DNA: TGTGCCACCAGTGAACACGGGACAGGGCAACTCGGGGAGCTGTTTTTT.

This clonotype was observed a few times. The chain recombines TRBV12-3 or TRBV12-4 with TRBJ1-2, with D possibly TRBD1 on 6 matching bases. The ends were cut back, 3 bases at V and 2 bases at J, with 16 bases in the middle. The CDR3 runs 16 residues. For the CDR3, the DNA is TGTGCCAGCAGTTTTCAGGGGTTAAGTTCCAACTATGGCTACACCTTC. It is translated as CASSFQGLSSNYGYTF.

This clonotype was seen only a few times. This chain connects TRBV6-5 to TRBJ2-3; unclear D gene. Deletions cut 0 bases from V and 6 bases from J, with 10 bases between. This CDR3 spans 14 amino acids. Germline lookup yields CDR1 MNHEY and CDR2 SVGAGI. The CDR3 loop is CASSYSATTDTQYF. CDR3 DNA sequence: TGTGCCAGCAGTTACTCGGCCACCACGGATACGCAGTATTTT.

This clonotype was seen only a few times. J is TRBJ1-1 and V is TRBV7-9; 10 bases fit TRBD1. Germline lookup yields CDR1 SEHNR and CDR2 FQNEAQ (reference sequence). The ends lost 4 bases at V and 0 bases at J; junction bases unmatched: 8. The CDR3 totals 17 residues. The CDR3 DNA reads TGTGCCAGCAGCTCTCCCCGGGACAGGGGATTGAACACTGAAGCTTTCTTT. Its translation is CASSSPRDRGLNTEAFF.

CDR3 nucleotides: TGCAGTGCTAGAGAGCACGGGAATCAGCCCCAGCATTTT. Translation gives CSAREHGNQPQHF. This chain uses TRBV20-1 with TRBJ1-5, with D unresolved. Germline V lookup: CDR1 DFQATT, CDR2 SNEGSKA (reference sequence). Trimming stripped 0 bases from V and 4 bases from J, with 7 bases between. The CDR3 extends over 13 amino acids.

V is TRBV4-3 and J is TRBJ2-3; tentatively, D is TRBD2 (6 bases). From germline, CDR1 is LGHNA and CDR2 YSLEER. The CDR3 has 16 residues. Trimming cost V 3 bases and J 1 base, with 14 bases left between them. In DNA form, the CDR3 reads TGCGCCAGCAGCCAGGACGGAGGGATAGGCACAGATACGCAGTATTTT. This codes for CASSQDGGIGTDTQYF.

This clonotype was seen just once. This sequence joins TRBV27 and TRBJ2-7, with 7 nucleotides matching TRBD1. CDR3 size: 15 residues. V was clipped by 6 bases and J by 3 bases; unmatched bases: 11. The germline V gene encodes CDR1 MNHEY and CDR2 SMNVEV (reference sequence). In nucleotides, the CDR3 is TGTGCCAGCAGAAACACGGGACAGAACGTCTACGAGCAGTACTTC. The encoded protein is CASRNTGQNVYEQYF.

This chain joins TRBV6-2 or TRBV6-3 and TRBJ2-1, with D perhaps given as TRBD1 or TRBD2 (5 bases each). This CDR3 contains 15 residues. V lost 6 bases to trimming and J lost 8 bases, with 20 bases between them. Germline V CDR1 and CDR2: MNHEY, SVGEGT. This CDR3 reads CASRPRAGRSDEQFF. In DNA, the CDR3 is TGTGCCAGCAGGCCCCGGGCAGGGAGATCCGATGAGCAGTTCTTC.

This chain links TRBV29-1 with TRBJ2-5; 12 bases are a match to TRBD1. Trimming cost V 4 bases and J 9 bases; bases outside gene matches: 12. CDR1 SQVTM and CDR2 ANQGSEA come from the germline V gene. The CDR3 is made up of 15 amino acids. CDR3 loop: CSVAGGTGGAWSQYF. For the CDR3, the DNA is TGCAGCGTTGCTGGTGGGACAGGGGGCGCTTGGTCCCAGTACTTC.

This clonotype was seen more than once but under ten times. The chain joins TRBV5-1 to TRBJ2-7, with a tentative D call TRBD2 (5 bases). Germline CDR1 is SGHRS and CDR2 is YFSETQ. The CDR3 length is 15 residues. Between the trimmed V and J ends, which lost 5 bases and 0 bases, there was a span of 15 bases. The CDR3 loop is CASSSEPGSSYEQYF. The CDR3 coding sequence is TGCGCCAGCAGTTCCGAACCTGGGAGCTCCTACGAGCAGTACTTC.

This chain links TRBV18 with TRBJ1-5; a possible D gene is TRBD1 (5 bases). The germline V gene encodes CDR1 KGHSH and CDR2 LQKENI. V shed 3 bases and J shed 7 bases, with 10 bases lying between them. The CDR3 extends over 13 amino acids. This CDR3 is CASSPTASQPQHF. The CDR3 DNA sequence: TGTGCCAGCTCACCGACAGCGTCGCAGCCCCAGCATTTT.

The gene calls are TRBV10-2 and TRBJ1-6, with D possibly TRBD1 on 6 matching bases. V lost 6 bases and J 6 bases, leaving 15 bases between the germline ends. The CDR3 runs 15 residues. Germline assignment: CDR1 WSHSY and CDR2 SAAADI. CDR3 sequence reads: CASREQGSGNSPLHF. The CDR3, as DNA: TGCGCCAGCAGAGAGCAGGGGTCCGGTAATTCACCCCTCCACTTT.